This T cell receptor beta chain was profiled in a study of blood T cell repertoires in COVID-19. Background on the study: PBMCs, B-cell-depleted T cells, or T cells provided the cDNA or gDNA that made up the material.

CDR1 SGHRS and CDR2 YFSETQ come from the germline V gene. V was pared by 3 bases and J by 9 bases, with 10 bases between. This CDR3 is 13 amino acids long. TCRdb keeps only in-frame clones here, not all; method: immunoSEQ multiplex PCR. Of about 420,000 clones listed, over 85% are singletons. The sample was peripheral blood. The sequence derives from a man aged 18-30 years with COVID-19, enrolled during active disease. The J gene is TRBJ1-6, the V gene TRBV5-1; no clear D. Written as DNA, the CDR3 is TGCGCCAGCAGCTCCACAAGTGCTTCACCCCTCCACTTT. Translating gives CASSSTSASPLHF.